Below, 28 T cell receptor beta chains from the same sample are listed, as sequenced in a study of T cell repertoires in cytomegalovirus infection. TCRdb passed the reads through MiXCR, listing each CDR3 protein once. Here the sample spans under 95,000 distinct CDR3 sequences, 3% to 4.5% being singletons. Material for sequencing was PBMCs. These receptor sequences come from a human donor in good health (CMV status not recorded). Some clones in this sample may be carry-over from other donors' samples.

In this sample, this clonotype turned up many times. This chain joins TRBV5-1 and TRBJ2-2; D perhaps matches TRBD2 (5 bases). There are 15 residues in the CDR3. Germline CDR1 reads SGHRS; CDR2 reads YFSETQ. Trimming cost V 2 bases and J 5 bases, with 13 bases left between them. The CDR3 nucleotides are TGCGCCAGCAGCTTTCGGACCGGAGGAACCGGGGAGCTGTTTTTT. This gives the protein CASSFRTGGTGELFF.

V is TRBV11-2 and J is TRBJ1-2; the D is unclear. V was clipped by 11 bases and J by 8 bases, with 15 bases between them. CDR1 and CDR2 (germline): SGHAT, FQNNGV. This CDR3 spans 11 amino acids. Here the CDR3 reads CASRAEIGYTF. For the CDR3, the DNA is TGTGCCTCTCGGGCCGAGATAGGCTACACCTTC.

This clonotype was detected many times. The chain employs TRBV7-9 and TRBJ2-5, with 9 bases fitting TRBD2. The CDR3 is 16 amino acids. Germline V CDR1 and CDR2: SEHNR, FQNEAQ (reference sequence). Trimming at V came to 1 base and at J to 2 bases, leaving 5 bases not matched to a gene. The CDR3 region has the DNA TGTGCCAGCAGCTTAGTTGGGCTAGCGGGGCAAGAGACCCAGTACTTC. This gives the protein CASSLVGLAGQETQYF.

This clonotype was detected many times. The chain combines TRBV19 with TRBJ1-1, with a tentative D call TRBD1 (5 bases). CDR3 length: 13 residues. Trimming shortened V by 2 bases and J by 5 bases, and 9 bases separated the two germline ends. CDR1 LNHDA and CDR2 SQIVND come from the germline V gene (reference sequence). CDR3 region: CASSIQGRTEAFF. The DNA for the CDR3 is TGTGCCAGTAGTATACAGGGAAGGACTGAAGCTTTCTTT.

V and J are TRBV29-1 and TRBJ1-2; unclear D gene. Trimming cost V 4 bases and J 7 bases, with 10 bases left between them. The CDR3 sequence is 11 residues long. Germline-derived CDR1 and CDR2 are SQVTM and ANQGSEA. This CDR3 reads CSVGSGVGYTF. Written as DNA, the CDR3 is TGCAGCGTTGGCTCTGGGGTTGGCTACACCTTC.

In this sample, this clonotype turned up many times. V and J are TRBV10-2 and TRBJ1-2; D remains ambiguous. The CDR3 totals 14 residues. V was cut by 3 bases and J by 2 bases, with 10 bases left in between. Germline V gene sequence: CDR1 WSHSY, CDR2 SAAADI. The CDR3 DNA follows: TGCGCCAGCAGTGACTTCCCGACAAACTATGGCTACACCTTC. This encodes CASSDFPTNYGYTF.

This clonotype was counted ten times or more. The chain uses TRBV12-3 or TRBV12-4 and TRBJ1-1; no definite D call. This CDR3 has 14 amino acids. The V gene lost 2 bases and the J gene lost 5 bases, with 12 bases spanning the gap. The CDR3 loop reads CASSLRSSRTEAFF. The CDR3 coding sequence is TGTGCCAGCAGTTTACGTTCATCCCGGACTGAAGCTTTCTTT.

There are many counts of this clonotype. The germline gene is not matched at one end of the junction; a read error may be the cause. This chain uses TRBV7-7 with TRBJ2-5; perhaps TRBD2 as D (7 bases). The germline V gene encodes CDR1 SSHAT and CDR2 FNYEAQ (reference sequence). The CDR3 contains 15 residues. The CDR3 coding sequence is TGTGCTAGCAGCTTAGGGGGGGGTCGGGCGGAGACCCAGTACTTC. Residues: CASSLGGGRAETQYF.

This clonotype was seen at least ten times. This chain links TRBV7-2 with TRBJ2-2; a possible D gene is TRBD1 (6 bases). The CDR3 is made up of 16 amino acids. V was cut by 3 bases and J by 2 bases, with 13 bases left in between. CDR1 SGHTA and CDR2 FQGNSA come from the germline V gene. The CDR3 region has the DNA TGTGCCAGCAGCTTTCTTACGGGACAAAACACCGGGGAGCTGTTTTTT. Amino acid sequence: CASSFLTGQNTGELFF.

This clonotype was counted at least ten times. The V gene is TRBV7-3, the J gene TRBJ1-5; D is ambiguous. Trimming shortened V by 5 bases and J by 4 bases, and 3 bases separated the two germline ends. CDR1 SGHTA and CDR2 FQGTGA come from the germline V gene. CDR3 length equals 11 residues. In DNA, the CDR3 is TGTGCCAGCAGCAATAATCAGCCCCAGCATTTT. It translates to CASSNNQPQHF.

Ten or more counts support this clonotype. The chain employs TRBV7-2 and TRBJ2-1, with 10 bases that match TRBD2. V lost 2 bases and J lost 9; bases outside the gene matches: 7. Germline V gives CDR1 SGHTA, CDR2 FQGNSA. CDR3 length: 15 amino acids. CDR3: CASSLILAGSLEQFF. The CDR3 region has the DNA TGTGCCAGCAGCTTAATACTAGCGGGGTCCCTTGAGCAGTTCTTC.

This clonotype was recorded at least ten times. The chain joins TRBV7-2 to TRBJ1-6; D unresolved. This CDR3 has 14 residues. Germline V lookup: CDR1 SGHTA, CDR2 FQGNSA. Trimming left V 2 bases short and J 7 bases short, with 9 bases between. CDR3 DNA sequence: TGTGCCAGCAGCTTATCCCCTTTCAATTCACCCCTCCACTTT. Its protein product is CASSLSPFNSPLHF.

This clonotype has a count of ten or more. The chain joins TRBV7-6 to TRBJ1-5; TRBD1 is a possible D gene (5 bases). The CDR3 is made up of 15 amino acids. The germline V gene encodes CDR1 SGHVS and CDR2 FNYEAQ. Trimming shortened V by 1 base and J by 5 bases, and 12 bases separated the two germline ends. Written as DNA, the CDR3 is TGTGCCAGCAGCTTAGTGACCGGGGCCGATCAGCCCCAGCATTTT. It yields the protein CASSLVTGADQPQHF.

This clonotype was counted many times. This chain uses TRBV7-4 with TRBJ2-1, with 7 positions matching TRBD2. CDR1 is SGHVT and CDR2 is SQSDAQ in the germline V gene. V shed 2 bases and J 9 bases; nucleotides not matched to a gene: 19. This CDR3 contains 18 residues. The CDR3 sequence: CASSLRASGIFSPSEQFF. DNA of the CDR3: TGTGCCAGCAGCTTACGGGCTAGCGGAATCTTCAGCCCCAGTGAGCAGTTCTTC.

This clonotype has at least ten counts. The chain recombines TRBV7-2 with TRBJ1-1; D uncertain. CDR3 size: 14 residues. Trimming cost V 3 bases and J 4 bases, with 12 bases left between them. Per the germline V gene, CDR1 is SGHTA and CDR2 is FQGNSA. The CDR3 coding sequence is TGTGCCAGCAGCTTTACCGGGAGGACCACTGAAGCTTTCTTT. It yields the protein CASSFTGRTTEAFF.

This clonotype has at least ten counts. V gene TRBV6-1 combines with J gene TRBJ2-1; 11 bases are a match to TRBD2. Trimming cost V 6 bases and J 7 bases; bases outside gene matches: 11. Germline V lookup: CDR1 MNHNS, CDR2 SASEGT. The CDR3 totals 16 residues. The CDR3 DNA follows: TGTGCCAGCAGACCTCTAGCGGGAGGTCGTTGGAATGAGCAGTTCTTC. It translates to CASRPLAGGRWNEQFF.

The table lists this clonotype with many counts. The chain is built from TRBV20-1 and TRBJ1-5, with a tentative D call TRBD1 (6 bases). The CDR3 extends over 14 amino acids. The ends were cut back, 6 bases at V and 1 base at J, with 13 bases in the middle. Germline values: CDR1 DFQATT, CDR2 SNEGSKA (reference sequence). The CDR3 DNA follows: TGCAGTGCAATGCAGGGGAACAGCAATCAGCCCCAGCATTTT. It is translated as CSAMQGNSNQPQHF.

In its sample, this clonotype was seen many times. The V call is TRBV2, the J call TRBJ1-5, with TRBD1 as a possible D gene (5 bases). Germline CDR1 SNHLY, CDR2 FYNNEI. Trimming cost V 8 bases and J 1 base, with 12 bases left between them. CDR3 size: 14 residues. CDR3 DNA: TGTGCCAGCTCCGAGGAGGGGAGCAATCAGCCCCAGCATTTT. Amino acids: CASSEEGSNQPQHF.

The table lists this clonotype with many counts. This chain uses TRBV2 with TRBJ2-6; 7 nucleotides align to TRBD1. J gave up 4 bases and V 6 bases, and 6 bases lay outside the gene matches. CDR3 length: 15 amino acids. Germline assignment: CDR1 SNHLY and CDR2 FYNNEI. The CDR3, as DNA: TGTGCCAGCAGCGTCGACAGGGCAGGGGCCAACGTCCTGACTTTC. Translated: CASSVDRAGANVLTF.

This clonotype was recorded many times. This sequence joins TRBV12-3 or TRBV12-4 and TRBJ1-1; D ambiguous. With 1 base removed from V and 1 base from J, the gap between germline ends came to 10 bases. The CDR3 is 15 residues long. The CDR3 nucleotides read TGTGCCAGCAGTTTAGGGGCGGGGTGGAACACTGAAGCTTTCTTT. Translating it yields CASSLGAGWNTEAFF.

This clonotype was counted between two and nine times. CDR3 sequence reads: CASSSQPRMGDRATEAFF. The CDR3 DNA sequence: TGTGCCAGCAGCTCCCAGCCCAGAATGGGGGACAGGGCCACTGAAGCTTTCTTT. The V call is TRBV7-6, the J call TRBJ1-1, with 9 bases matching TRBD1. The CDR3 has 18 amino acids. CDR1 SGHVS and CDR2 FNYEAQ come from the germline V gene. J was trimmed by 4 bases and V by 4 bases; bases with no gene match: 16.

This clonotype was detected many times. The rearrangement joins TRBV7-8 to TRBJ2-1; D might be TRBD2 (6 bases). This CDR3 contains 15 residues. CDR1 SGHVS and CDR2 FQNEAQ come from the germline V gene. Trimming removed 4 bases from V and 4 bases from J, with 14 bases in between. The CDR3 sequence is CASSYYSGLYNEQFF. The DNA for the CDR3 is TGTGCCAGCAGCTATTACTCGGGACTTTACAATGAGCAGTTCTTC.

This clonotype was seen ten or more times. The V call is TRBV7-2, the J call TRBJ2-5, with 7 nucleotides matching TRBD1. The CDR3 totals 17 residues. Per the germline V gene, CDR1 is SGHTA and CDR2 is FQGNSA. Trimming took 7 bases from V and 0 from J; bases not matched to a gene: 14. DNA of the CDR3: TGTGCCAGCACCACAAGGTTCGGGACAGCGTACCAAGAGACCCAGTACTTC. Amino acid sequence: CASTTRFGTAYQETQYF.

This clonotype came up a few times. The chain uses TRBV7-8 and TRBJ1-2; D ambiguous. The germline V gene has CDR1 SGHVS and CDR2 FQNEAQ. V lost 1 base to trimming and J lost 7 bases, with 10 bases between them. The length of the CDR3 is 13 residues. In DNA, the CDR3 is TGTGCCAGCAGCTTAGAAGGGAATGCTGGCTACACCTTC. Protein sequence: CASSLEGNAGYTF.

V gene TRBV3-1 combines with J gene TRBJ1-1; D unresolved. Between the trimmed V and J ends, which lost 1 base and 8 bases, there was a span of 8 bases. The length of the CDR3 is 12 residues. CDR1 and CDR2 from the germline V gene are LGHDT and YNNKEL (reference sequence). The CDR3 reads CASSQADREAFF. In DNA form, the CDR3 reads TGTGCCAGCAGCCAAGCGGACCGGGAAGCTTTCTTT.

This clonotype was seen repeatedly, ten times or more. The rearrangement joins TRBV2 to TRBJ2-3; 8 bases fit TRBD1. Per the germline V gene, CDR1 is SNHLY and CDR2 is FYNNEI. V dropped 6 bases and J dropped 0; count of bases not matched to a gene: 8. The CDR3 runs 16 residues. As DNA, the CDR3 is TGTGCCAGCAGAGTTTCTACAGGGGGAAGCACAGATACGCAGTATTTT. This codes for CASRVSTGGSTDTQYF. Full variable domain (outside the CDR3, taken from reference TRBV2 and TRBJ2-3): EPEVTQTPSHQVTQMGQEVILRCVPISNHLYFYWYRQILGQKVEFLVSFYNNEISEKSEIFDDQFSVERPDGSNFTLKIRSTKLEDSAMYFCASRVSTGGSTDTQYFGPGTRLTVL.

This clonotype was picked up a small number of times. The J gene is TRBJ1-1, the V gene TRBV10-3; 8 bases are shared with TRBD1. The CDR3 runs to 14 residues. Trimming took 4 bases from V and 3 from J; bases not matched to a gene: 4. Germline V CDR1 and CDR2: ENHRY, SYGVKD. The CDR3 region is CAISARQGYTEAFF. DNA for the CDR3: TGTGCCATCAGTGCTAGACAGGGGTACACTGAAGCTTTCTTT.

This clonotype occurred many times. This chain uses TRBV18 with TRBJ1-5, with a tentative D call TRBD1 (5 bases). In germline, CDR1 is KGHSH, CDR2 LQKENI. The V gene lost 3 bases and the J gene lost 0 bases, with 6 bases spanning the gap. This CDR3 has 14 amino acids. In nucleotides, the CDR3 is TGTGCCAGCTCACCGACAGTTAGCAATCAGCCCCAGCATTTT. This sequence encodes CASSPTVSNQPQHF.